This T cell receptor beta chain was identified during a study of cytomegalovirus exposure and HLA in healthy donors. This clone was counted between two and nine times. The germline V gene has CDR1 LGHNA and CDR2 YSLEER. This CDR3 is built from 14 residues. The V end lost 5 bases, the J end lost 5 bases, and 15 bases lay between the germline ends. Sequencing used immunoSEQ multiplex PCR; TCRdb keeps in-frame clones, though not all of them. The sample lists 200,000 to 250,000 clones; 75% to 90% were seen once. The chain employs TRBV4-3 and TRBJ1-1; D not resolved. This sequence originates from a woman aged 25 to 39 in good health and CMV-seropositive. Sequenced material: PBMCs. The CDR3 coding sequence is TGCGCCAGCAGCGCAGAAAGATGGCAGACTGAAGCTTTCTTT. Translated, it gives CASSAERWQTEAFF.